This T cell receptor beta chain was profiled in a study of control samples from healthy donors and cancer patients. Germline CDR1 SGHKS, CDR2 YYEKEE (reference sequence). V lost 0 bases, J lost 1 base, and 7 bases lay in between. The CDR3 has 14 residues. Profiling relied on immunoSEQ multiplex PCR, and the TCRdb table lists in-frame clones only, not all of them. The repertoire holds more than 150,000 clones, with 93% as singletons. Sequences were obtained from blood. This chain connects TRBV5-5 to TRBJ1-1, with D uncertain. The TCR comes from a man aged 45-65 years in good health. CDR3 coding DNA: TGTGCCAGCAGCTTGGAACAGAGGAACACTGAAGCTTTCTTT. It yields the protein CASSLEQRNTEAFF.